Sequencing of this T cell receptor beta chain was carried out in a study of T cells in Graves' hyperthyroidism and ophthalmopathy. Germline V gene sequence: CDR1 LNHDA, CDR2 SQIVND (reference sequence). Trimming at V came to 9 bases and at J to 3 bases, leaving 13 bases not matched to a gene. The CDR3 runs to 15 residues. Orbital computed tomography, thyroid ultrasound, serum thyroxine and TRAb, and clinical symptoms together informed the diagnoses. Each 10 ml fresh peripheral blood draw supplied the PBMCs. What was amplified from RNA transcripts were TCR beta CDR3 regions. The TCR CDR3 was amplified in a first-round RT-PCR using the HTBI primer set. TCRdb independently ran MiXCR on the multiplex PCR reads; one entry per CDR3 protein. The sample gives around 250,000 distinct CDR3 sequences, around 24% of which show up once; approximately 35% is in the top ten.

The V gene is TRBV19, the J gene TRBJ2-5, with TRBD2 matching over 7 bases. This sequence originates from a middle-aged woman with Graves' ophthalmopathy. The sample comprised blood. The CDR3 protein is CASPLRRAGEETQYF. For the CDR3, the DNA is TGTGCCAGCCCCCTAAGGCGGGCGGGAGAAGAGACCCAGTACTTC.